This T cell receptor beta chain came from a study of technical replicates of blood from a handful of donors. The table came from immunoSEQ multiplex PCR; TCRdb's copy has only in-frame clones and leaves some out. Counted here are just under 60,000 clones, 91% occurring once; the ten biggest clones make up 3% to 4%. This TCR came from a human donor in good health. Some clones in this sample may be carry-over from other donors' samples. Sequencing was carried out using PBMCs.

DNA of the CDR3: TGTGCCAGCAGCCTAAGACATGGGGGGGGCACCGGGGAGCTGTTTTTT. It is translated as CASSLRHGGGTGELFF. The chain employs TRBV7-2 and TRBJ2-2; TRBD2 aligns across 7 bases. Germline V gene sequence: CDR1 SGHTA, CDR2 FQGNSA. The ends lost 5 bases at V and 4 bases at J; junction bases unmatched: 10. This CDR3 is 16 amino acids long. Looking up the rest from reference TRBV7-2 and TRBJ2-2 gives the full variable domain: GAGVSQSPSNKVTEKGKDVELRCDPISGHTALYWYRQSLGQGLEFLIYFQGNSAPDKSGLPSDRFSAERTGGSVSTLTIQRTQQEDSAVYLCASSLRHGGGTGELFFGEGSRLTVL.